This TCR beta chain was sequenced for a study of neoadjuvant anti-PD-1 for oral cavity cancer (dated by TCRdb to about 2021). Study-level background: Patients mostly received three to four biweekly doses of nivolumab at 3 mg/kg before curative-intent surgical resection. A fourth nivolumab dose was given around day 43 to patients without progression, and definitive surgical resection was performed in those patients on days 50-56. The parent correlative cohort included 11 to 13 patients, with a 33% response rate. Under RECIST 1.1, patients with complete response, partial response or stable disease were classed as responders, and patients with progression were classed as non-responders. General findings and caveats noted by the study authors: Only three patients per response group were included in the TCR analyses, and larger cohorts for validation were called for by the authors. Higher pretreatment blood Treg/Th17 ratios correlated with both higher pretreatment blood TCRbeta clonality and lower post-treatment tumor TCRbeta clonality. After neoadjuvant nivolumab, T cell clonality (Gini index) in PBMCs was significantly higher in non-responders than in responders.

Looking up the germline V gene yields CDR1 SNHLY and CDR2 FYNNEI. From the cysteine up to the phenylalanine, the CDR3 has a length of 12 residues. Just CDR3 DNA is preserved here, 36 bases in frame from base 1. Trimming takes 8 bases from V and 7 bases from J, and the germline ends sit 11 bases apart. The sample's time point, from its label and the paper: before neoadjuvant nivolumab. Patients were newly diagnosed with stage II-IVA oral cavity squamous cell carcinoma and had received no prior systemic or radiation treatment. The cohort was composed of patients with HPV-negative, locally advanced oral cavity squamous cell carcinoma. Peripheral blood mononuclear cells were analyzed directly and were not maintained or expanded in culture. The samples were obtained from a longitudinal correlative study of a single-arm phase II trial testing neoadjuvant nivolumab in oral cavity squamous cell carcinoma. Genomic DNA-based TCRbeta sequencing was performed on subject-matched pre- and post-treatment PBMCs and tumors from three responders and three non-responders. Peripheral blood mononuclear cells were collected once before nivolumab treatment and again after treatment, at the time of surgery. Genomic DNA was isolated from PBMCs using the Maxwell RSC DNA from Cells kit.

For deep sequencing, PBMC libraries mostly used around 0.45 ug of input genomic DNA, with six replicates for each sample. Following the manufacturer's instructions, the team built TCRbeta libraries using the immunoSEQ hsTCRbeta kit. The completed libraries were mixed into a single pool at 3 nM, then sequenced with an Illumina NovaSeq 6000 S4 flow cell. Regarding the original processing steps: The immunoSEQ Analyzer handled quality control and preprocessing of the raw data. The analysis was limited to productive rearrangements, and each clonotype was defined by a unique CDR3 amino acid sequence. Repertoire clonality was estimated as the Gini-Simpson index, which was computed with the R package tcR. Student's t test was used to compare Gini indices, and Pearson correlation was used to assess associations with tumor size change. The table comes from immuneACCESS by way of TCRdb, which keeps in-frame sequences with V and J called. Part of the clones is missing from these tables; in studies checked, under half for an unresolved V gene and the rest for unknown reasons. The D gene and trimming were derived from the DNA, and the V and J assignments and clone size from that table. The sample table records about 16,000 clones; approximately 67% of these occur just once. In total, the top ten clones hold less than 3% of the sample.

This clone was observed a handful of times. This receptor's antigen is unknown. No base qualities exist here, and no much larger clone lies one base off it. The sample consisted of PBMCs, taken before nivolumab (anti-PD-1) treatment. This clonotype originated in a person aged 35-79 years with oral cavity squamous cell carcinoma. Here the chain combines TRBV2 and TRBJ1-4; TRBD1 is a weak D gene call, 6 bases matching. The DNA sequence follows: TGTGCCAGCTCGGGGGGCGTTGAAAAACTGTTTTTT. This yields the protein CASSGGVEKLFF.